This T cell receptor (beta chain) was retrieved from a study of blood T cells in healthy people across ages. The table lists this clonotype with a few counts. Sample-barcoded 5' priming and a J-beta primer mix drove a second PCR of roughly 7 to 11 cycles. TCRdb recomputed calls from the 5' RACE reads with MiXCR, one row per CDR3 protein. The sample carries about 1.8 million distinct CDR3 sequences, approximately 50% recorded once. Trimming shortened V by 5 bases and J by 5 bases, and 9 bases separated the two germline ends. The CDR3 contains 13 residues. CDR1 and CDR2 (germline): SGHVS, FNYEAQ. This TCR derives from a woman aged 40 to 49 in good health. The chain links TRBV7-6 to TRBJ1-4; D ambiguous. Material: blood. The CDR3 reads CASSRGLNEKLFF. CDR3 nucleotides: TGTGCCAGCAGCCGCGGACTCAATGAAAAACTGTTTTTT.